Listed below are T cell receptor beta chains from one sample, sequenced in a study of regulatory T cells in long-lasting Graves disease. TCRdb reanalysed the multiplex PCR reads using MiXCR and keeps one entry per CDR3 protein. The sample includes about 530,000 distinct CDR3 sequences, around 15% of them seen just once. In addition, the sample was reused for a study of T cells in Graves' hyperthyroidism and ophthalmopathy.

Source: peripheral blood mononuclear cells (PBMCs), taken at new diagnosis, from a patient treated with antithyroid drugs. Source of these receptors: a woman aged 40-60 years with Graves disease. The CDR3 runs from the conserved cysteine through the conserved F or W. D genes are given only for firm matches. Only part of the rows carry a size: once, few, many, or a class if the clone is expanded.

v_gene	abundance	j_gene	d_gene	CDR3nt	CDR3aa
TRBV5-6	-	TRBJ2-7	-	TGTGCCAGCAGCCGAGCTATGGGAGACGAGCAGTACTTC	CASSRAMGDEQYF
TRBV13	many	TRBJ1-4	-	TGTGCCAGCAGCGGGGCGGACAGCTTGAATGAAAAACTGTTTTTT	CASSGADSLNEKLFF
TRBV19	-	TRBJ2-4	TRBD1	TGTGCCAGTAGTCTGCCGGGACAGAAGATGCTAGCCAAAAACATTCAGTACTTC	CASSLPGQKMLAKNIQYF
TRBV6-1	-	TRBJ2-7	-	TGTGCCAGCAGGGCTAGACAGGAGAGCTCCTACGAGCAGTACTTC	CASRARQESSYEQYF
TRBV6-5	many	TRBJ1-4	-	TGTGCCAGCAGTTACCTTCCGACGACCGGTGATGAAAAACTGTTTTTT	CASSYLPTTGDEKLFF
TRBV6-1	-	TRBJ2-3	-	TGTGCCAGCACCTTTAGGGGGGGGGCCCCAGATACGCAGTATTTT	CASTFRGGAPDTQYF
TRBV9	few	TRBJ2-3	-	TGTGCCAGCAGCGTAGAAGGGACGGTGACGGGTACGCAGTATTTT	CASSVEGTVTGTQYF
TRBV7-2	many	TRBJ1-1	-	TGTGCCAGCATTGGGGCATTTGGCACTGAAGCTTTCTTT	CASIGAFGTEAFF
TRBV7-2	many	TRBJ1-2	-	TGTGCCAGCAGCTTATGGGGGAACACTGGCTACACCTTC	CASSLWGNTGYTF
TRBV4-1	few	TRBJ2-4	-	TGCGCCAGCAGCCAAGGAATTCTTAAGGCCAAAAACATTCAGTACTTC	CASSQGILKAKNIQYF
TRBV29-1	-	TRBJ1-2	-	TGCAGCGTCGCTTTAGATGGGAACTATGGCTACACCTTC	CSVALDGNYGYTF
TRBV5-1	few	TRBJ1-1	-	TGCGCCAGCAGCCTCCTCGAAGGGAACACTGAAGCTTTCTTT	CASSLLEGNTEAFF
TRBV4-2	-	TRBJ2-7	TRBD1	TGTGCCAGCAGCCTCCACTCTAGGGACAGGGCCTCCTACGAGCAGTACTTC	CASSLHSRDRASYEQYF
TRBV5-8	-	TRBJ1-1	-	TGTGCCAGCAGCCCCAGTGGCACAGGGCAGCACACTGAAGCTTTCTTT	CASSPSGTGQHTEAFF
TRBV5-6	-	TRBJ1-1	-	TGTGCCAGCAGCTTGGATAGGGGATTGAACACTGAAGCTTTCTTT	CASSLDRGLNTEAFF
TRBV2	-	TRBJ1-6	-	TGTGCCAGCAACGTGAGGAACCCCAACATCCTCTATAATTCACCCCTCCACTTT	CASNVRNPNILYNSPLHF
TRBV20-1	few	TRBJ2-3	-	TGCAGTGCTTACAGTACTAGCACAGATACGCAGTATTTT	CSAYSTSTDTQYF
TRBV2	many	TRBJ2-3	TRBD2	TGTGCCAGCAGTGTTCCAGCGGGGGGAACTCCTGCTAGCACAGATACGCAGTATTTT	CASSVPAGGTPASTDTQYF
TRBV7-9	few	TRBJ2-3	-	TGTGCCAGCAGCTACGCACTAGCAGATACGCAGTATTTT	CASSYALADTQYF
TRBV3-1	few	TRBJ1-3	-	TGTGCCAGCAGCCAAGCCGGGAACTCTGGAAACACCATATATTTT	CASSQAGNSGNTIYF
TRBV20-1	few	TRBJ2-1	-	TGCAGTGCTCCAATATTGGACTTTGGACAGTTCTTC	CSAPILDFGQFF
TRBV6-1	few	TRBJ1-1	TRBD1	TGTGCCAGCAGTGATCCTCGACAGGGGGTTGTATTCCCTGAAGCTTTCTTT	CASSDPRQGVVFPEAFF
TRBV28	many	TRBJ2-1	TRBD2	TGTGCCAGTACTAGCGGAACCTACAATGAGCAGTTCTTC	CASTSGTYNEQFF
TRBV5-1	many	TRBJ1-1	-	TGCGCTACGGGACGGGAGAACACTGAAGCTTTCTTT	CATGRENTEAFF
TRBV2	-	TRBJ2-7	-	TGTGCCAGCAGTGTGGCAGGATACGAGCAGTACTTC	CASSVAGYEQYF
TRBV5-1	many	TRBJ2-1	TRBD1	TGCGCCAGCAGCTTGGATGGGCAGGGGGCGAGCAATGAGCAGTTCTTC	CASSLDGQGASNEQFF
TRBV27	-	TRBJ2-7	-	TGTGCCAGCAGTTTATCGGAGGGATCCTACGAGCAGTACTTC	CASSLSEGSYEQYF
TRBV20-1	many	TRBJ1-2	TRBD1	TGCAGTGCCATCGGGACAGGGGGCCGCCCGGAGTATGGCTACACCTTC	CSAIGTGGRPEYGYTF
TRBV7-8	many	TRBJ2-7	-	TGTGCCAGCAGCACGGTCAGGGTTTCGGTTCGCGAGCAGTACTTC	CASSTVRVSVREQYF
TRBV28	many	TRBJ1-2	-	TGTGCCAGCAGTGAAGGCGCAAGCTATGGCTACACCTTC	CASSEGASYGYTF
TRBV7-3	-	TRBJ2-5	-	TGTGCCAGCAGCCGGACAGCGGAAGAGACCCAGTACTTC	CASSRTAEETQYF
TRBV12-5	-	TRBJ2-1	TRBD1	TGTGCTAGTGGTTTGGTTCTGACCTTATTACAGGGGATCCCCTACAATGAGCAGTTCTTC	CASGLVLTLLQGIPYNEQFF
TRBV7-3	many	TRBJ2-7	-	TGTGCCAGCGCCTTGGCCCTGGGTTCGGAGCAGTACTTC	CASALALGSEQYF
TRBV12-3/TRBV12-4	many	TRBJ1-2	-	TGTGCCAGCAGTTTAATACAGGGAACTAACTATGGCTACACCTTC	CASSLIQGTNYGYTF
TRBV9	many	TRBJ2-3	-	TGTGCCAGCAGCGTAGAAAGGGTTCGAGCAGATACGCAGTATTTT	CASSVERVRADTQYF
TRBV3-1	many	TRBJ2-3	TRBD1	TGTGCCAGCAGCCACGCGGGACAGGGGGCTTCAGATACGCAGTATTTT	CASSHAGQGASDTQYF
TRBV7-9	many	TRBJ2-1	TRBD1	TGTGCCAGCAGCGGACAGGAAAGGGATGAGCAGTTCTTC	CASSGQERDEQFF
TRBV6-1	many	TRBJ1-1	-	TGTGCCAGCAACCATCGGGAGGGGACCGAAGCTTTCTTT	CASNHREGTEAFF
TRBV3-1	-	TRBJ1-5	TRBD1	TGTGCCAGCAGTGATTCGGGACAGATTGGCGGCAACCAGCCCCAGCATTTT	CASSDSGQIGGNQPQHF
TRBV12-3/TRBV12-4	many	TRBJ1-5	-	TGTGCCAGCAGCCTCTGGTTACCGACGGGCAATCAGCCCCAGCATTTT	CASSLWLPTGNQPQHF